This paragraph reports one TCR beta chain. Antigen unknown. The sample belongs to a study of T cell clonotyping in hematopoietic cell transplantation. The assay was immunoSEQ multiplex PCR, and TCRdb's table has in-frame clones only and misses some. Among some 40,000 clones listed, about 93% were seen once. Study-wide points: Graft donor and pretransplant recipient Inverse Simpson Index values predicted broader posttransplant TCR diversity. After transplant, recipient diversity fell while pathologically expanded clonotypes grew through day 180. CD4 and CD8 repertoire contributions could not be separated without sorting.

V was shortened by 11 bases and J by 5 bases, with 13 bases between the two germline ends. Germline V gene lookup returns CDR1 LNHDA and CDR2 SQIVND (reference sequence). The length of the CDR3 is 12 residues. The sequence derives from a woman aged 45-65 years in good health. Some clones in this sample may be carry-over from other donors' samples. The source material was peripheral blood mononuclear cells. The chain combines TRBV19 with TRBJ1-5; D uncertain. CDR3: CACTDGYQPQHF. The CDR3 DNA reads as TGTGCCTGTACGGACGGCTATCAGCCCCAGCATTTT.